These 19 T cell receptor beta chains were all obtained from the same sample, sequenced in a study of shared clonotypes between healthy human individuals. The assay was immunoSEQ multiplex PCR, and TCRdb's table has in-frame clones only and misses some. The sample carries millions of clones, just over 90% recorded once. The sequencing input was naive CD4+ T cells sorted from blood. Subset here: CD45RA+ positively selected. The receptors stem from a man aged 18 to 30 in good health.

The rearrangement uses TRBV11-2 and TRBJ1-1; 10 nucleotides line up with TRBD1. The CDR3 consists of 17 residues. With V trimmed by 0 bases and J by 9 bases, 13 bases remained unmatched. Per germline, CDR1 SGHAT and CDR2 FQNNGV. CDR3 region: CASSLDLDRGFGGKAFF. The DNA for the CDR3 is TGTGCCAGCAGCTTAGACTTGGACAGGGGGTTTGGGGGAAAAGCTTTCTTT.

The CDR3 here is CASRVRVRDEQYF. The DNA of the CDR3 is TGTGCCAGCAGGGTCAGGGTAAGGGACGAGCAGTACTTC. This chain uses TRBV6-1 with TRBJ2-7, with D possibly being TRBD1 (5 bases). Germline CDR1 reads MNHNS; CDR2 reads SASEGT. V was cut by 6 bases and J by 5 bases, with 14 bases left in between. CDR3 length: 13 residues.

The chain employs TRBV25-1 and TRBJ1-1; no firm D call. V was shortened by 4 bases and J by 3 bases, with 12 bases between the two germline ends. Germline V lookup: CDR1 MGHDK, CDR2 SYGVNS. The CDR3 loop spans 14 amino acids. The CDR3 DNA reads as TGTGCCAGCAGTGTCCCGGGGTTCGACACTGAAGCTTTCTTT. Protein sequence: CASSVPGFDTEAFF. Full variable domain (missing parts from reference TRBV25-1 and TRBJ1-1): EADIYQTPRYLVIGTGKKITLECSQTMGHDKMYWYQQDPGMELHLIHYSYGVNSTEKGDLSSESTVSRIRTEHFPLTLESARPSHTSQYLCASSVPGFDTEAFFGQGTRLTVV.

The V and J genes are TRBV7-9 and TRBJ2-3; 8 bases agree with TRBD2. CDR1 is SEHNR, CDR2 FQNEAQ, per germline (reference sequence). J lost 1 base, V lost 0 bases, and 9 bases had no gene match. The CDR3 has 18 amino acids. The CDR3: CASSLAAQPGGGTDTQYF. The CDR3 nucleotides are TGTGCCAGCAGCTTAGCGGCCCAACCGGGGGGGGGCACAGATACGCAGTATTTT.

The chain has TRBV2 and TRBJ2-1; 7 bases are shared with TRBD1. The junction had 7 bases not matched to a gene; V was cut back by 5 bases and J by 3 bases. The CDR3 length is 15 residues. CDR1 and CDR2 from the germline V gene are SNHLY and FYNNEI. In DNA, the CDR3 is TGTGCCAGCAGTCCAGCGACAGGGAACTACAATGAGCAGTTCTTC. Its protein is CASSPATGNYNEQFF.

The chain carries TRBV7-6 and TRBJ2-2, with TRBD2 matching 13 bases. V lost 1 base, J lost 5 bases, and 1 base stayed unmatched. Germline V gene data show CDR1 as SGHVS and CDR2 as FNYEAQ. The CDR3 consists of 16 residues. Here the CDR3 reads CASSLVLAGGTGELFF. For the CDR3, the DNA is TGTGCCAGCAGCTTAGTACTAGCGGGAGGGACCGGGGAGCTGTTTTTT.

The genes are TRBV11-2 and TRBJ2-2, with 8 nucleotides matching TRBD1. This CDR3 region has 18 residues. Germline V gene lookup returns CDR1 SGHAT and CDR2 FQNNGV. V dropped 3 bases and J dropped 6; count of bases not matched to a gene: 15. The CDR3 protein is CASSLQGTGRGLPGELFF. CDR3 sequence (DNA): TGTGCCAGCAGCTTGCAAGGAACTGGCAGGGGGCTACCCGGGGAGCTGTTTTTT.

In DNA form, the CDR3 reads TGCGCCAGCAGCTGGGAGACAGAGAACACTGAAGCTTTCTTT. As protein: CASSWETENTEAFF. The chain employs TRBV5-1 and TRBJ1-1; tentatively, D is TRBD1 (5 bases). The CDR3 sequence is 14 residues long. The germline gives CDR1 SGHRS, CDR2 YFSETQ. The V and J ends lost 3 bases and 1 base respectively, with 10 bases between them.

Concerning this clone: The same CDR3 is also encoded by other DNA sequences in this sample. CDR3 coding DNA: TGCGCCAGCAGCCAAGATGGGGAAAAACTGTTTTTT. Translating gives CASSQDGEKLFF. The chain uses TRBV5-1 and TRBJ1-4; unclear D gene. V was shortened by 4 bases and J by 8 bases, with 9 bases between the two germline ends. The germline V gene encodes CDR1 SGHRS and CDR2 YFSETQ. This CDR3 contains 12 residues.

This chain connects TRBV28 to TRBJ1-4; weak D call: TRBD1 (5 bases). The CDR3 contains 12 residues. Per germline, CDR1 MDHEN and CDR2 SYDVKM. V lost 8 bases and J 8 bases, leaving 12 bases between the germline ends. The CDR3 is CASVTGREKLFF. The CDR3 DNA reads TGTGCCAGCGTTACAGGAAGAGAAAAACTGTTTTTT.

The chain carries TRBV6-4 and TRBJ1-6; tentative D call: TRBD1 (6 bases). The CDR3 extends over 13 amino acids. Germline V gene data show CDR1 as MRHNA and CDR2 as SNTAGT. V was pared by 5 bases and J by 6 bases, with 8 bases between. The DNA for the CDR3 is TGTGCCAGCAGTCAGGGGAGTAATTCACCCCTCCACTTT. Its translation: CASSQGSNSPLHF.

This clone was seen just once. The chain uses TRBV10-3 and TRBJ2-2, with D possibly TRBD2 on 7 matching bases. This CDR3 region has 19 residues. V shed 2 bases and J shed 7 bases, with 26 bases lying between them. The germline V gene encodes CDR1 ENHRY and CDR2 SYGVKD. The CDR3 DNA follows: TGTGCCATCAGTGAGAGCAAAGGACAGATCTCGGGGGGAGGCGGGGAGCTGTTTTTT. Protein sequence: CAISESKGQISGGGGELFF.

The chain recombines TRBV4-1 with TRBJ2-5; 8 nucleotides align to TRBD2. V lost 4 bases and J lost 2; bases outside the gene matches: 18. The CDR3 extends over 19 amino acids. CDR1 and CDR2 from the germline V gene are MGHRA and YSYEKL. The CDR3 DNA reads TGCGCCAGCAGCCGACTCCCTAGGGGTAGCGGGATTCCACAAGAGACCCAGTACTTC. Its translation is CASSRLPRGSGIPQETQYF.

The chain has TRBV28 and TRBJ2-7; unclear D gene. Germline assignment: CDR1 MDHEN and CDR2 SYDVKM. The CDR3 runs 12 residues. V dropped 5 bases and J dropped 2 bases, with 7 bases sitting between them. CDR3 in DNA: TGTGCCAGCAGTGGTCCTCCCTACGAGCAGTACTTC. As protein: CASSGPPYEQYF.

The chain is built from TRBV2 and TRBJ2-1; D ambiguous. This CDR3 is built from 14 residues. Germline CDR1 and CDR2: SNHLY and FYNNEI. Trimming removed 4 bases from V and 0 bases from J, with 7 bases in between. The CDR3 here is CASSGSFSYNEQFF. The CDR3 DNA sequence: TGTGCCAGCAGTGGCAGCTTCTCCTACAATGAGCAGTTCTTC. The variable domain in full, completed from reference TRBV2 and TRBJ2-1, reads EPEVTQTPSHQVTQMGQEVILRCVPISNHLYFYWYRQILGQKVEFLVSFYNNEISEKSEIFDDQFSVERPDGSNFTLKIRSTKLEDSAMYFCASSGSFSYNEQFFGPGTRLTVL.

The CDR3 DNA is TGTGCCAGCAGTGACCTTCGGGGGTCCGGGAGTCCCCAGCATTTT. This gives the protein CASSDLRGSGSPQHF. The chain has TRBV6-1 and TRBJ1-5; D may be TRBD1 (5 bases). Trimming took off 3 bases at V and 10 bases at J, with 19 bases between the two ends. Looked up from germline, CDR1 is MNHNS and CDR2 is SASEGT. This CDR3 region has 15 residues.

This clone is a singleton in its sample. Other DNA sequences in the sample encode the same CDR3. The J gene is TRBJ2-1, the V gene TRBV5-1; TRBD1 is a possible D gene (6 bases). V was clipped by 3 bases and J by 0 bases, with 10 bases between them. Germline CDR1 reads SGHRS; CDR2 reads YFSETQ. CDR3 length: 15 amino acids. CDR3 in DNA: TGCGCCAGCAGCTCCGACAGGAGCTCCTACAATGAGCAGTTCTTC. This gives the protein CASSSDRSSYNEQFF.

In its sample, this clone was seen a few times. The sample contains more than one DNA sequence encoding this CDR3. The rearrangement links TRBV20-1 to TRBJ2-5; D is undetermined. The CDR3 extends over 10 amino acids. V lost 5 bases and J 5 bases, leaving 6 bases between the germline ends. Germline V gene data show CDR1 as DFQATT and CDR2 as SNEGSKA (reference sequence). This CDR3 is CSAPLETQYF. CDR3 nucleotide sequence: TGCAGTGCTCCCTTGGAGACCCAGTACTTC.

The chain has TRBV28 and TRBJ2-1; maybe TRBD1 (5 bases). This CDR3 is built from 16 residues. Germline-derived CDR1 and CDR2 are MDHEN and SYDVKM. With 3 bases removed from V and 4 bases from J, the gap between germline ends came to 16 bases. CDR3 in DNA: TGTGCCAGCAGTTTGAGTTTAGGGCAGGGATACAATGAGCAGTTCTTC. This sequence encodes CASSLSLGQGYNEQFF.